Sequencing of this T cell receptor (beta chain) was carried out in a study of CD8+ T cells in alopecia areata. Regarding the study as a whole: Normal skin's resident alphabeta T cells are sequenced alongside lesional scalp T cells. Having one nonresponder leaves uncertain how baseline CD8+ expansion relates to response. Whereas mice showed it more clearly, TCR sharing across patients was murkier, possibly because of HLA. In scalp and blood during tofacitinib, many expanded lesional clones persisted.

Germline CDR1 is LNHNV and CDR2 is YYDKDF (reference sequence). Deletions cut 1 base from V and 3 bases from J, with 9 bases between. The CDR3 totals 14 residues. On this clone: The antigen remains undetermined.

Treatment: oral pan-JAK inhibitor, 5-10 mg twice daily. Once RNA had been extracted, it was reverse transcribed into cDNA to act as the sequencing template. The method was immunoSEQ multiplex PCR; TCRdb's version includes in-frame clones alone and lacks a portion of them. The profile shows more than 150,000 clones, roughly three fifths of them singletons. This chain joins TRBV15 and TRBJ1-2; D is possibly TRBD1 (6 bases). The TCR originated in a human donor with alopecia areata. This sample comprised CD4+ T cells sorted from blood, obtained at week 4, from a patient treated with tofacitinib. The CDR3 spells CATSRGQADYGYTF. In DNA, the CDR3 is TGTGCCACCAGCAGAGGACAGGCGGACTATGGCTACACCTTC.